The clone carrying this TCR beta chain came up a few times. Its specificity is not known. Here immunoSEQ multiplex PCR was the method, and the copy in TCRdb shows in-frame clones only, minus some. This sample has 45,000 to 60,000 clones, with roughly 72% found just once. The source of the sample is a study of memory CD4+ T cells and cytomegalovirus serostatus. Overall study: Of the healthy Belgian adults, roughly ten were CMV seropositive and 20 to 30 seronegative. Study-level points and caveats: A US-trained random forest predicted CMV serostatus with median AUC roughly 0.91. 67 of 164 known CMV-associated TCRbeta sequences appeared in CD4+ memory.

This CDR3 is 15 amino acids long. Trimming at V came to 4 bases and at J to 7 bases, leaving 7 bases not matched to a gene. Germline CDR1 and CDR2: ENHRY and SYGVKD. Single viable CD3+CD4+CD8-CD45RO+ cells were sorted as the memory CD4+ T cells. This chain connects TRBV10-3 to TRBJ1-6, with 7 nucleotides matching TRBD1. The source of this sequence is an adult in good health and CMV-seropositive. Sequences were obtained from memory CD4+ T cells from blood. CDR3 DNA: TGTGCCATCAGTGGACAGACAGGGAACAATTCACCCCTCCACTTT. Protein sequence: CAISGQTGNNSPLHF.